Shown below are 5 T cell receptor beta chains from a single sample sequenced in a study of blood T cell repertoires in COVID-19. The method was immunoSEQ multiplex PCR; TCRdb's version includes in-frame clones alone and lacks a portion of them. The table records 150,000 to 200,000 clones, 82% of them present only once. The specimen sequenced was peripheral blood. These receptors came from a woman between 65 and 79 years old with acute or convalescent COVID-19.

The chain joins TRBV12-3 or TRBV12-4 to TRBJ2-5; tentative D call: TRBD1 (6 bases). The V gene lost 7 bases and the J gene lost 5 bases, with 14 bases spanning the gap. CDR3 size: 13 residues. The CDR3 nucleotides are TGTGCCAGCACCACAGGGTATTTGGAGACCCAGTACTTC. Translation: CASTTGYLETQYF.

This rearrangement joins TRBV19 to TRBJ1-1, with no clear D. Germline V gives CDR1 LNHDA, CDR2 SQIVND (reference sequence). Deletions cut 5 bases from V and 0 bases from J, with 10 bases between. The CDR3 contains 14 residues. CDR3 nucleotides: TGTGCCAGTAGTTACGCCGGGATGAACACTGAAGCTTTCTTT. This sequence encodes CASSYAGMNTEAFF.

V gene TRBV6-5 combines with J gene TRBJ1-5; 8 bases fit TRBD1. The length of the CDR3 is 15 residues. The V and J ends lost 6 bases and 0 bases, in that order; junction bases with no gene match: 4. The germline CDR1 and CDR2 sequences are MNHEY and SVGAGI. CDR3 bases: TGTGCCAGCAGGGGACAGGTGACTAGCAATCAGCCCCAGCATTTT. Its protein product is CASRGQVTSNQPQHF.

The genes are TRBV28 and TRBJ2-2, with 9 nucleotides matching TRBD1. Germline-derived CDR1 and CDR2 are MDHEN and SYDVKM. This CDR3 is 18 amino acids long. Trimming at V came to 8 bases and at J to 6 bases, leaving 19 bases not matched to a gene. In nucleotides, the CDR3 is TGTGCCAGCCAGCCTCTGGGGACAGGGATCGGTTTTGCCGGGGAGCTGTTTTTT. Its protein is CASQPLGTGIGFAGELFF.

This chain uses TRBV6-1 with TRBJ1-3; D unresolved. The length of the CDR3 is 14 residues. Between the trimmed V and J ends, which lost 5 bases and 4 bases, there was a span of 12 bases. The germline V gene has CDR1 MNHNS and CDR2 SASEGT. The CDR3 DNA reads TGTGCCAGCAGTTCCCTGGAGAAGGGAAACACCATATATTTT. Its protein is CASSSLEKGNTIYF.